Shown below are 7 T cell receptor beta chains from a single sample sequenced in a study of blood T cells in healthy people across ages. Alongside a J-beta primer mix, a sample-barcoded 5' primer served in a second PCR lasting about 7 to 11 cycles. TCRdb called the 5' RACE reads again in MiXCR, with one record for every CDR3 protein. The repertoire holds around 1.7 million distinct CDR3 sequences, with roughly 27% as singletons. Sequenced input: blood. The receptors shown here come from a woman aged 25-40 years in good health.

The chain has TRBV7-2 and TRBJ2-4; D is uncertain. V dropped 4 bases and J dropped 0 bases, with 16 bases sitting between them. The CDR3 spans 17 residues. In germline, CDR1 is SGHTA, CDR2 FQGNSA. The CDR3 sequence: CASSSLTPPRAKNIQYF. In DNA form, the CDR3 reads TGTGCCAGCAGCTCTCTGACACCGCCGAGAGCCAAAAACATTCAGTACTTC. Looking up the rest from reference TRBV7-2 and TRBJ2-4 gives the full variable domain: GAGVSQSPSNKVTEKGKDVELRCDPISGHTALYWYRQSLGQGLEFLIYFQGNSAPDKSGLPSDRFSAERTGGSVSTLTIQRTQQEDSAVYLCASSSLTPPRAKNIQYFGAGTRLSVL.

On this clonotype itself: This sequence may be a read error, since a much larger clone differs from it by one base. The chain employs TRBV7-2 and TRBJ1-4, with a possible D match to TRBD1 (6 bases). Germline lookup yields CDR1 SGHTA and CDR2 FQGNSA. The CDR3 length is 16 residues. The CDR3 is CASSLGQLPTNGKLFF. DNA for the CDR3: TGTGCCAGCAGCCTAGGACAGCTCCCAACTAATGGAAAACTGTTTTTT. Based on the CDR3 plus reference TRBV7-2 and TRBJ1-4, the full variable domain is GAGVSQSPSNKVTEKGKDVELRCDPISGHTALYWYRQSLGQGLEFLIYFQGNSAPDKSGLPSDRFSAERTGGSVSTLTIQRTQQEDSAVYLCASSLGQLPTNGKLFFGSGTQLSVL.

The CDR3 loop is CASSRDIKETQYF. CDR3 nucleotide sequence: TGTGCCAGCAGCCGGGACATAAAAGAGACCCAGTACTTC. The V gene is TRBV12-3 or TRBV12-4, the J gene TRBJ2-5, with D possibly being TRBD1 (6 bases). With 6 bases removed from V and 3 bases from J, the gap between germline ends came to 11 bases. This CDR3 contains 13 residues.

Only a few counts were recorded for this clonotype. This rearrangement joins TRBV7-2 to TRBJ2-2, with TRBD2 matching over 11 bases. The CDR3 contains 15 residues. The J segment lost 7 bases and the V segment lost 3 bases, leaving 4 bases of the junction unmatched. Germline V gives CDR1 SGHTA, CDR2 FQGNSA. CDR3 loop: CASSFRTSGLGELFF. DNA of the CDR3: TGTGCCAGCAGCTTCCGGACTAGCGGGCTCGGGGAGCTGTTTTTT.

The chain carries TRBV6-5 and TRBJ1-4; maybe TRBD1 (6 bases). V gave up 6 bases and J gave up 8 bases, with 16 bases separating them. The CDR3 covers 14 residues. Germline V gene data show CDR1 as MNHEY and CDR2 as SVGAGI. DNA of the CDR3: TGTGCCAGCAGCCGCGACAGGATCAAGGAAAAACTGTTTTTT. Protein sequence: CASSRDRIKEKLFF.

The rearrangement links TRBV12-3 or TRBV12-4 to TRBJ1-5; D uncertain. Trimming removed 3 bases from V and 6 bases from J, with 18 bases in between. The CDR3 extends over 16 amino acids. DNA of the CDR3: TGTGCCAGCAGTTTTGGTTGGGCACAGTCCAGTCAGCCCCAGCATTTT. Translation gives CASSFGWAQSSQPQHF.

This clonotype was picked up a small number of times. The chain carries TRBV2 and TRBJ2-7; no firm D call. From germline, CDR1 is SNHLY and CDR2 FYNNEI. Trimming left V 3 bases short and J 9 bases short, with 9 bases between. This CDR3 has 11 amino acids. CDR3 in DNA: TGTGCCAGCAGTGACTTAGAGGCGCAGTACTTC. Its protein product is CASSDLEAQYF.